This T cell receptor (beta chain) appears in the sequencing data of a study of T-cell memory formation after mild COVID-19. Germline V gene sequence: CDR1 SGHRS, CDR2 YFSETQ. The CDR3 is 14 amino acids. Trimming cost V 0 bases and J 2 bases, with 7 bases left between them. Overall study findings and caveats: Confirmation was lacking for SARS-CoV-2 specificity of second-wave clones that peaked on day 37. CD8+ contracting clones occupied EMRA, while CD4+ ones occupied mainly CM and EM. Pre-infection memory contained some responding clones, which suggested that cross-reactive memory had joined.

Sample barcodes and UMIs were carried by the TCR alpha and TCR beta cDNA libraries that 5'RACE generated with constant-segment primers. MiXCR, applied by TCRdb to the 5' RACE reads, yields one record per CDR3 protein. The table includes 200,000 to 250,000 distinct CDR3 sequences, more than 8% detected once. In this sample, this clonotype turned up a few times. As yet, its antigen is unknown. V is TRBV5-1 and J is TRBJ2-3, with a tentative D call TRBD1 (5 bases). The specimen sequenced was PBMCs or a T cell subset sorted from them (not recorded which). This receptor was obtained from a man aged 18 to 29 who had mild COVID-19 (a few samples of this study predate the infection). Cell type and time point are not known. The CDR3 sequence is CASSLEGNTDTQYF. The CDR3 bases are TGCGCCAGCAGCTTGGAGGGGAACACAGATACGCAGTATTTT.